This T cell receptor (beta chain) was obtained from a study of T cells in Graves' hyperthyroidism and ophthalmopathy. Findings of the study overall: In blood, most of the thyroid clonotypes expanded above 0.001 were also present.

It was considered stable Graves' hyperthyroidism when ophthalmopathy did not progress within 18 months. Those with hyperthyroidism were 18 to 65 years old, newly diagnosed, and ill for under 2 months. In its sample, this clonotype was seen many times. The target antigen is unknown. The V segment lost 5 bases and the J segment 5 bases; nucleotides outside the gene matches: 1. The CDR3 is 14 amino acids. RNA transcripts provided the source from which TCR beta CDR3 regions were amplified. The HTBI primer set drove a first-round RT-PCR of the TCR CDR3. TCRdb redid the calling of the multiplex PCR reads with MiXCR, one entry per CDR3 protein. This sample has approximately 430,000 distinct CDR3 sequences, with about a sixth found just once.

Sequencing was carried out using blood. The sequence derives from a woman aged 18-29 years with Graves' hyperthyroidism. This chain links TRBV12-3 or TRBV12-4 with TRBJ1-4, with 11 bases matching TRBD1. The CDR3 nucleotides are TGTGCCAGCAGTCGGGACAGGGGGAATGAAAAACTGTTTTTT. Translating gives CASSRDRGNEKLFF.